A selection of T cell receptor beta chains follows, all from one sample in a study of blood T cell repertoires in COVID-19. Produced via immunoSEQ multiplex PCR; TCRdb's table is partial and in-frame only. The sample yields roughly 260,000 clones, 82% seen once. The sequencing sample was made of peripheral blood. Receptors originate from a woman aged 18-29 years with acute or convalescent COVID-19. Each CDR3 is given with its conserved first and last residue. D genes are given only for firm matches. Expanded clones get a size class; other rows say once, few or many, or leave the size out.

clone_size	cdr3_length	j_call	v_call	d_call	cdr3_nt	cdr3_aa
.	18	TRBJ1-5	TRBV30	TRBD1	TGTGCCTGGAATTACGGGGACAGGGGCTTGGATAGCAATCAGCCCCAGCATTTT	CAWNYGDRGLDSNQPQHF
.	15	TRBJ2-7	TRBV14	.	TGTGCCAGCAGCCGACCGGGTGGGGACAACTACGAGCAGTACTTC	CASSRPGGDNYEQYF
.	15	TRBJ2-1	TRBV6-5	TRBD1	TGTGCCAGCAGCAGCCAGGGGGAGAGCTACAATGAGCAGTTCTTC	CASSSQGESYNEQFF
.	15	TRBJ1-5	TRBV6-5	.	TGTGCCAGCAGTTACTCGAAGCGTAGCAATCAGCCCCAGCATTTT	CASSYSKRSNQPQHF
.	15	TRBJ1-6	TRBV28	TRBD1	TGTGCCAGCAGTTCACCGGGACAGGGAAATTCACCCCTCCACTTT	CASSSPGQGNSPLHF
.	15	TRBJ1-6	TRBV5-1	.	TGCGCCAGCAGCTTGGAGAGCTCCTATAATTCACCCCTCCACTTT	CASSLESSYNSPLHF
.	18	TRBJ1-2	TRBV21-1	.	TGTGCCAGCCCCCAAAACCCACAGGGTCGCTGCTCTTTCTATGGCTACACCTTC	CASPQNPQGRCSFYGYTF
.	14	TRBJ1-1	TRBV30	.	TGTGCCTGGAGTACAGGGCCCTTGGGCACTGAAGCTTTCTTT	CAWSTGPLGTEAFF
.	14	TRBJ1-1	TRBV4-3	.	TGCGCCAGCAGCCAAGCCTACAGCAACACTGAAGCTTTCTTT	CASSQAYSNTEAFF
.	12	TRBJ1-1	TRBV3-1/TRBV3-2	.	TGTGCCAGCAGCCGGGGGGTCGCTGAAGCTTTCTTT	CASSRGVAEAFF
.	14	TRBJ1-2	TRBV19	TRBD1	TGTGCCAGTAGCCCAGGGGGACGTTTGTACTCGTACACCTTC	CASSPGGRLYSYTF
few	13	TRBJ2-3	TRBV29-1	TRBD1	TGCAGCGTGGGACAGGGTCAACGAGATACGCAGTATTTT	CSVGQGQRDTQYF
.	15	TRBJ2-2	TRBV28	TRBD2	TGTGCCAGCAGAAGGACTAGCGGTAACACCGGGGAGCTGTTTTTT	CASRRTSGNTGELFF
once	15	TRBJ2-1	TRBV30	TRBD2	TGTGCCTGGCAACTACTAGCGGCGGCATCGGGTGAGCAGTTCTTC	CAWQLLAAASGEQFF
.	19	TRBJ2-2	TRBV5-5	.	TGTGCCAGCAGCTTGGCGGTCTCAGCGAGATTGACGAACACCGGGGAGCTGTTTTTT	CASSLAVSARLTNTGELFF
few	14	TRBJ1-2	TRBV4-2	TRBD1	TGTGCCAGCAGCACCCCGGGACAGGCGTATGGCTACACCTTC	CASSTPGQAYGYTF
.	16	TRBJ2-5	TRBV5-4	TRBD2	TGTGCCAGCAGCGAGAGAGGGACTAGCGGAGAAGAGACCCAGTACTTC	CASSERGTSGEETQYF
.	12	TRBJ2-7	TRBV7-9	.	TGTGCCAGCAGCCCGGACATATACGAGCAGTACTTC	CASSPDIYEQYF
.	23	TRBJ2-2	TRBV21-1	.	TGTGCCAGCAGCAAAGCGCTGAGGGAGTCTAGCGGGTCCCTTCTTCTGAACACCGGGGAGCTGTTTTTT	CASSKALRESSGSLLLNTGELFF
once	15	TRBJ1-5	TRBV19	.	TGTGCCAGTAGTATGGGTCGGGGGGCCAATCAGCCCCAGCATTTT	CASSMGRGANQPQHF
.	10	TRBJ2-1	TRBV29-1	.	TGCAGCGGAGGGGGTGATGAGCAGTTCTTC	CSGGGDEQFF
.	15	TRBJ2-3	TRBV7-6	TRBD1	TGTGCCAGCAGCCCGGGACAGGGTTTGTCAGATACGCAGTATTTT	CASSPGQGLSDTQYF
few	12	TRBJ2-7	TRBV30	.	TGTGCCTGGAGTGTTTCTCGCTACGAGCAGTACTTC	CAWSVSRYEQYF
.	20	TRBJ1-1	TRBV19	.	TGTGCCAGTAGTATAGAATCCGAAAGGAGGCAGGCCGCCAGAAACACTGAAGCTTTCTTT	CASSIESERRQAARNTEAFF
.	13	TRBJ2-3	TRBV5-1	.	TGCGCCAGCAGACAAATACCCACAGATACGCAGTATTTT	CASRQIPTDTQYF
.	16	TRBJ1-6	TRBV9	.	TGTGCCAGCAGCGTAGAGGGAGATACCTATAATTCACCCCTCCACTTT	CASSVEGDTYNSPLHF
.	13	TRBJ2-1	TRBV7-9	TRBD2	TGTGCCAGCAGCTTAGGGACTAGCAATGAGCAGTTCTTC	CASSLGTSNEQFF
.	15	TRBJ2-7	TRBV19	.	TGTGCCAGTAGTACCTCGGGACACCCCTCCTACGAGCAGTACTTC	CASSTSGHPSYEQYF
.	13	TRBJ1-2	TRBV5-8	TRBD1	TGTGCCAGCAGCAACCGGGACAGGGATGGCTACACCTTC	CASSNRDRDGYTF
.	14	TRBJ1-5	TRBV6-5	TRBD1	TGTGCCAGCAGTCGGGACAGGGGACGGCAGCCCCAGCATTTT	CASSRDRGRQPQHF
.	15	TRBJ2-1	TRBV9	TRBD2	TGTGCCAGCAGCGTAGCAGCGCGGGAGAGCAATGAGCAGTTCTTC	CASSVAARESNEQFF
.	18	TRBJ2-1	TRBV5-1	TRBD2	TGCGCCAGCAGCGCGGGCCTGAGGACTAGCGGGGCCCAGGGGGAGCAGTTCTTC	CASSAGLRTSGAQGEQFF
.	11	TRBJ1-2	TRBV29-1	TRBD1	TGCAGCGTAGCCGGGACAGAGGGCTACACCTTC	CSVAGTEGYTF
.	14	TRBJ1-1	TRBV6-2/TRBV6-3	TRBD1	TGTGCCAGCAGCACTCGGACAGGTTGGACTGAAGCTTTCTTT	CASSTRTGWTEAFF
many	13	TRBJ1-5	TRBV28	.	TGTGCCAGCAGGGCCCCGAGCAATCAGCCCCAGCATTTT	CASRAPSNQPQHF
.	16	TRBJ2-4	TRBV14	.	TGTGCCAGCAGCCATTCTGAGGGGCAGGGGGGAAACATTCAGTACTTC	CASSHSEGQGGNIQYF
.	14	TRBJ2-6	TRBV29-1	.	TGCAGCGTTGAAGTAGGGGATGGGGCCAACGTCCTGACTTTC	CSVEVGDGANVLTF
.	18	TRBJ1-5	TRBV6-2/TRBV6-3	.	TGTGCCAGCAGTTATTCCCCCAATTTTAGGGGTAGCAATCAGCCCCAGCATTTT	CASSYSPNFRGSNQPQHF
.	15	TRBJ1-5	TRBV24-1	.	TGTGCCACCAGTGATGGAGGGGTTGGCAATCAGCCCCAGCATTTT	CATSDGGVGNQPQHF
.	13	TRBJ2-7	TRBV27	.	TGTGCCAGCAGTTCTGGGCCCGCCTACGAGCAGTACTTC	CASSSGPAYEQYF
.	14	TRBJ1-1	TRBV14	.	TGTGCCAGCAGCCAAGCAAGCGGGAACACTGAAGCTTTCTTT	CASSQASGNTEAFF
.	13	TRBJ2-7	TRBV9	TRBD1	TGTGCCAGCAGCTCTTACAGGGGCGGCGAGCAGTACTTC	CASSSYRGGEQYF
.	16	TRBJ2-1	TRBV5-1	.	TGCGCCAGCAGCTTTGAAAGGGGCGCAGGTGGGGATGAGCAGTTCTTC	CASSFERGAGGDEQFF
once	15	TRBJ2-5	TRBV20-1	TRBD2	TGCAGTGCTAGTCGCCCTAGCGGGAGCCAAGAGACCCAGTACTTC	CSASRPSGSQETQYF
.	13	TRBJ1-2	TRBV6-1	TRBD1	TGTGCCAGCAGCCCTCGGGGACAGGGGGCCTTCACCTTC	CASSPRGQGAFTF
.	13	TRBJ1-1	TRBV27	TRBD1	TGTGCCAGCAGTCCCCTCGACAGGGCCGAAGCTTTCTTT	CASSPLDRAEAFF
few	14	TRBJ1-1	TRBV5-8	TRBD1	TGTGCCAGCAGCCCTTGGACAGGGAGGACTGAAGCTTTCTTT	CASSPWTGRTEAFF